The sequence of this T cell receptor (beta chain) was determined in a study of CD8 T cells in Susac syndrome. The CDR3 has 15 residues. The germline gives CDR1 MNHNY, CDR2 SVGAGI (reference sequence). The J segment lost 8 bases and the V segment lost 4 bases, leaving 11 bases of the junction unmatched. The authors reverse transcribed roughly 0.45 to 1 ug RNA with random hexamers. A multiplex approach, immunoSEQ multiplex PCR, amplified TCR beta CDR3 across 54 Vbeta and 13 Jbeta. TCRdb fed the immunoSEQ multiplex PCR reads into MiXCR, producing one record per CDR3 protein. Of a few hundred thousand distinct CDR3 sequences in the sample, around 90% were seen once. It was treatment-naive patients with stable or active relapsing-remitting disease who made up the multiple sclerosis controls. FACS was used to enrich TEMRA cells, whereas the CD8+ and CD4+ T cells were obtained by negative isolation.

The clonotype originates from a human donor with multiple sclerosis. Specimen: CD8+ T cells from PBMCs. This rearrangement joins TRBV6-6 to TRBJ2-1; 7 bases fit TRBD2. The chain's CDR3 is CASSFYGGRVDEQFF. CDR3 DNA: TGTGCCAGCAGTTTCTATGGCGGGAGAGTCGATGAGCAGTTCTTC.